Below are 24 T cell receptor beta chains sequenced from a single sample in a study of T cell repertoires in cytomegalovirus infection (dated by TCRdb to about 2019). Sequenced on an Illumina HiSeq 1500. In TCRdb, the public reads were trimmed at Q25 with fastp and aligned with MiXCR, with productive beta chains retained. Merged by CDR3 protein, the rows form single entries marked with the most common genes and DNA. Within this sample are more than 400,000 distinct CDR3 sequences, with 26% of them counted one time only. The ten largest make up under 15% of the sample. Sequencing was carried out using PBMCs. These receptors were collected from a human donor in good health (CMV status not recorded). Some clones in this sample may be carry-over from other donors' samples.

This clonotype was recorded a few times. The chain recombines TRBV24-1 with TRBJ2-7; 9 bases fit TRBD1. Germline V lookup: CDR1 KGHDR, CDR2 SFDVKD. This CDR3 is 13 amino acids long. Trimming at V came to 9 bases and at J to 2 bases, leaving 4 bases not matched to a gene. The CDR3 DNA is TGTGCCACCGGGACAGGGCAAACCTACGAGCAGTACTTC. Translated: CATGTGQTYEQYF.

The chain carries TRBV5-6 and TRBJ2-1; 13 nucleotides match TRBD2. With 3 bases clipped from V and 4 bases from J, the junction kept 7 bases outside the gene matches. This CDR3 contains 17 residues. Germline CDR1 SGHDT, CDR2 YYEEEE. The CDR3 region has the DNA TGTGCCAGCAGCTGGAGGACTAGCGGGAGAATATACAATGAGCAGTTCTTC. Amino acids: CASSWRTSGRIYNEQFF.

This clonotype was recorded many times. This chain connects TRBV7-2 to TRBJ2-2; D is unclear. There are 13 residues in the CDR3. Trimming took off 5 bases at V and 5 bases at J, with 9 bases between the two ends. Germline CDR1 is SGHTA and CDR2 is FQGNSA. The CDR3 is CASSPEWTGELFF. DNA for the CDR3: TGTGCCAGCAGCCCCGAGTGGACCGGGGAGCTGTTTTTT.

This clonotype has a handful of counts. The rearrangement joins TRBV12-3 or TRBV12-4 to TRBJ2-1, with TRBD2 matching over 8 bases. This CDR3 has 18 amino acids. V lost 3 bases and J lost 0; bases outside the gene matches: 10. CDR3 residues: CASSFWLAGASSYNEQFF. CDR3 nucleotides: TGTGCCAGCAGTTTTTGGCTAGCGGGCGCGAGCTCCTACAATGAGCAGTTCTTC.

Many counts were recorded for this clonotype. V gene TRBV7-2 combines with J gene TRBJ1-6; 7 bases are a match to TRBD1. Germline V gene sequence: CDR1 SGHTA, CDR2 FQGNSA. Trimming at V came to 1 base and at J to 8 bases, leaving 8 bases not matched to a gene. The length of the CDR3 is 16 residues. For the CDR3, the DNA is TGTGCCAGCAGCTTAGGGCTCAGACAGGGTTATTCACCCCTCCACTTT. It yields the protein CASSLGLRQGYSPLHF.

The chain uses TRBV6-2 or TRBV6-3 and TRBJ1-2; D not certain. Between the trimmed V and J ends, which lost 6 bases and 8 bases, there was a span of 16 bases. Per germline, CDR1 MNHEY and CDR2 SVGEGT. The CDR3 contains 13 residues. The CDR3 bases are TGTGCCAGCAGCCCCCGGACGGCCTGGGGCTACACCTTC. It specifies CASSPRTAWGYTF.

The CDR3 DNA reads as TGTGCCAGCAGTTTCGGACAGACCAGCTACGAGCAGTACTTC. Translating it yields CASSFGQTSYEQYF. V and J are TRBV28 and TRBJ2-7; tentatively, D is TRBD1 (6 bases). Germline CDR1 MDHEN, CDR2 SYDVKM. This CDR3 has 14 residues. V was shortened by 3 bases and J by 3 bases, with 12 bases between the two germline ends. Drawing the rest from reference TRBV28 and TRBJ2-7, the complete variable domain is DVKVTQSSRYLVKRTGEKVFLECVQDMDHENMFWYRQDPGLGLRLIYFSYDVKMKEKGDIPEGYSVSREKKERFSLILESASTNQTSMYLCASSFGQTSYEQYFGPGTRLTVT.

DNA for the CDR3: TGTGCCAGCAGTGAAGTGGGCAGGGGCCAGTACTTC. Protein sequence: CASSEVGRGQYF. This chain connects TRBV2 to TRBJ2-7, with a possible D match to TRBD1 (6 bases). V lost 1 base and J 10 bases, leaving 11 bases between the germline ends. CDR1 and CDR2 (germline): SNHLY, FYNNEI. The CDR3 has 12 residues.

This clonotype was observed a handful of times. The chain is built from TRBV12-3 or TRBV12-4 and TRBJ2-5; D is tentatively TRBD1 or TRBD2 (5 bases each). The CDR3 runs to 14 residues. V was cut by 5 bases and J by 1 base, with 11 bases left in between. In nucleotides, the CDR3 is TGTGCCAGCAGTCCTAACGGGGCCCAAGAGACCCAGTACTTC. The encoded protein is CASSPNGAQETQYF.

V and J are TRBV7-9 and TRBJ2-7; 8 nucleotides align to TRBD2. Germline CDR1 and CDR2: SEHNR and FQNEAQ (reference sequence). The CDR3 length is 15 residues. V lost 5 bases, J lost 3 bases, and 9 bases stayed unmatched. The CDR3, as DNA: TGTGCCAGCAGCCCAAGGAGCGGGAGTATCTACGAGCAGTACTTC. The encoded protein is CASSPRSGSIYEQYF.

The chain is built from TRBV4-3 and TRBJ2-1; TRBD2 agrees at 9 bases. From germline, CDR1 is LGHNA and CDR2 YSLEER. The CDR3 sequence is 16 residues long. J was trimmed by 0 bases and V by 5 bases; bases with no gene match: 5. CDR3 nucleotides: TGCGCCAGCAGCTATCTTAGCGGGAGCTCCTACAATGAGCAGTTCTTC. It is translated as CASSYLSGSSYNEQFF.

This clonotype turned up a few times. The rearrangement uses TRBV12-3 or TRBV12-4 and TRBJ2-7, with D tentatively TRBD2 (5 bases). The CDR3 is made up of 13 amino acids. The germline V and J ends were trimmed by 7 bases and 4 bases, with 14 bases remaining between them. CDR3 coding DNA: TGTGCCAGCAAAGATCGGGGTGAATACGAGCAGTACTTC. Protein: CASKDRGEYEQYF.

The V and J genes are TRBV6-1 and TRBJ2-2; D is uncertain. CDR1 and CDR2 from the germline V gene are MNHNS and SASEGT. The CDR3 loop spans 12 amino acids. V lost 5 bases, J lost 6 bases, and 7 bases lay in between. The CDR3 DNA reads as TGTGCCAGCAGTTACGGTCCCGGGGAGCTGTTTTTT. Encoded protein: CASSYGPGELFF.

Only a few counts were recorded for this clonotype. J is TRBJ2-7 and V is TRBV29-1; 10 nucleotides match TRBD1. Germline V gene sequence: CDR1 SQVTM, CDR2 ANQGSEA. The CDR3 has 14 amino acids. CDR3 amino acids: CREGQGEFWGEQYF. The CDR3 coding sequence is TGCAGGGAAGGACAGGGGGAGTTTTGGGGCGAGCAGTACTTC.

This clonotype was seen many times. The chain employs TRBV7-9 and TRBJ2-7, with D possibly TRBD1 on 5 matching bases. Germline-derived CDR1 and CDR2 are SEHNR and FQNEAQ (reference sequence). With 1 base removed from V and 4 bases from J, the gap between germline ends came to 11 bases. The CDR3 extends over 14 amino acids. CDR3 nucleotides: TGTGCCAGCAGCTTAGTCGGCAGGGAATACGAGCAGTACGTC. Translation: CASSLVGREYEQYV.

This clonotype was seen a few times. DNA of the CDR3: TGTGCCAGCAGCCTCGGACTGTCTGACACAGATACGCAGTATTTT. Its translation: CASSLGLSDTDTQYF. The gene calls are TRBV12-3 or TRBV12-4 and TRBJ2-3; D perhaps matches TRBD2 (5 bases). The CDR3 sequence is 15 residues long. The V gene lost 6 bases and the J gene lost 2 bases, with 15 bases spanning the gap.

In DNA form, the CDR3 reads TGTGCCAGCAGCCAAGTCCTAGCGGGTACTCAGGAGACCCAGTACTTC. It codes for CASSQVLAGTQETQYF. The chain uses TRBV14 and TRBJ2-5, with TRBD2 matching 8 bases. V dropped 1 base and J dropped 5; count of bases not matched to a gene: 9. CDR1 SGHDN and CDR2 FVKESK come from the germline V gene. CDR3 length: 16 residues.

The rearrangement links TRBV6-2 or TRBV6-3 to TRBJ2-3; D is unresolved. This CDR3 has 18 residues. V was cut by 0 bases and J by 6 bases, with 22 bases left in between. Germline CDR1 reads MNHEY; CDR2 reads SVGEGT. The CDR3 DNA sequence: TGTGCCAGCAGTTACTCGTCAGAAGGCGGTTATACCGGGGATACGCAGTATTTT. Translation: CASSYSSEGGYTGDTQYF.

CDR3 DNA: TGTGCCAGCATCAAGGTCAGGGGGACTGAAGCTTTCTTT. This gives the protein CASIKVRGTEAFF. The chain has TRBV6-1 and TRBJ1-1; 7 bases are a match to TRBD1. Trimming at V came to 7 bases and at J to 5 bases, leaving 7 bases not matched to a gene. The germline V gene has CDR1 MNHNS and CDR2 SASEGT. The CDR3 is made up of 13 amino acids.

V and J are TRBV7-6 and TRBJ2-1; 9 bases match TRBD1. V dropped 2 bases and J dropped 8; count of bases not matched to a gene: 13. CDR3 length: 17 residues. Germline assignment: CDR1 SGHVS and CDR2 FNYEAQ. The CDR3 sequence is CASSLLFPGQGGDEQFF. The CDR3 DNA follows: TGTGCCAGCAGCTTATTGTTCCCGGGACAGGGTGGCGATGAGCAGTTCTTC.

The chain is built from TRBV11-3 and TRBJ2-7, with 9 bases matching TRBD1. Trimming at V came to 1 base and at J to 5 bases, leaving 6 bases not matched to a gene. The CDR3 loop spans 15 amino acids. Germline loops: CDR1 SGHNT, CDR2 YENEEA. CDR3 in amino acids: CASSLGRTGVNEQYF. As DNA, the CDR3 is TGTGCCAGCAGCTTAGGCCGGACAGGGGTGAACGAGCAGTACTTC.

At least ten counts were recorded for this clonotype. The chain has TRBV12-3 or TRBV12-4 and TRBJ2-1, with 8 bases identical to TRBD2. There are 15 residues in the CDR3. V lost 2 bases, J lost 4 bases, and 4 bases stayed unmatched. The CDR3, as DNA: TGTGCCAGCAGTTTACAACTAGCGGCATACAATGAGCAGTTCTTC. Its protein is CASSLQLAAYNEQFF.

In this sample, this clonotype turned up many times. The chain couples TRBV6-1 to TRBJ1-4; a possible D gene is TRBD1 (6 bases). Germline assignment: CDR1 MNHNS and CDR2 SASEGT. V lost 3 bases and J 8 bases, leaving 16 bases between the germline ends. This CDR3 has 15 amino acids. Written as DNA, the CDR3 is TGTGCCAGCAGTGATTACCACGGACAGTCGGAAAAACTGTTTTTT. This gives the protein CASSDYHGQSEKLFF.

This clonotype was seen repeatedly, ten times or more. This sequence joins TRBV10-3 and TRBJ2-7, with 9 bases fitting TRBD2. The V gene's germline CDR1 is ENHRY and CDR2 SYGVKD. This CDR3 is 15 amino acids long. Germline trimming cut 0 bases from V and 5 bases from J; bases unmatched to any gene: 5. CDR3: CAISESLGLAHEQYF. The CDR3 nucleotides read TGTGCCATCAGTGAGTCGTTAGGACTAGCGCACGAGCAGTACTTC.